A single sample is the source of the 13 T cell receptor beta chains below, sequenced in a study of neurological immune-mediated disorders. TCRdb re-analysed the 5' RACE reads in MiXCR, keeping a single row per CDR3 protein. The sample has around 25,000 distinct CDR3 sequences; 13% are singletons. Sequenced sample: PBMCs. Receptors originate from a woman in her forties with HTLV-1-associated myelopathy (HAM/TSP).

This clonotype was observed many times. This chain joins TRBV20-1 and TRBJ1-1, with a tentative D call TRBD1 (5 bases). Germline lookup yields CDR1 DFQATT and CDR2 SNEGSKA (reference sequence). The CDR3 has 15 amino acids. Deletions cut 0 bases from V and 1 base from J, with 12 bases between. CDR3 in DNA: TGCAGTGCTAGAGAGTCGTCCGGGGCGAACACTGAAGCTTTCTTT. This codes for CSARESSGANTEAFF.

Within the sample, this clonotype is medium-sized. The gene calls are TRBV5-6 and TRBJ2-7; D possibly corresponds to TRBD1 (6 bases). CDR3 length equals 13 residues. Trimming removed 1 base at V and 2 bases at J, with 7 bases between. Germline lookup yields CDR1 SGHDT and CDR2 YYEEEE. The chain's CDR3 is CASSLQGPYEQYV. The CDR3 DNA reads TGTGCCAGCAGCTTGCAGGGGCCCTACGAGCAGTACGTC.

This clonotype was detected ten times or more. The chain has TRBV7-9 and TRBJ2-3; the match to TRBD2 covers 10 bases. The junction had 4 bases not matched to a gene; V was cut back by 5 bases and J by 5 bases. The V gene's germline CDR1 is SEHNR and CDR2 FQNEAQ (reference sequence). The CDR3 has 14 amino acids. CDR3 sequence: CASSPRTSGDTQYF. The CDR3 bases are TGTGCCAGCAGCCCCAGGACTAGCGGAGATACGCAGTATTTT.

This clonotype was seen ten or more times. The V gene is TRBV5-1, the J gene TRBJ1-2; possible D gene TRBD1, 5 bases. The CDR3 sequence is 15 residues long. From germline, CDR1 is SGHRS and CDR2 YFSETQ. Between the trimmed V and J ends, which lost 5 bases and 1 base, there was a span of 15 bases. CDR3 residues: CASRSTDPFNYGYTF. The CDR3 nucleotides read TGCGCCAGCAGGTCGACAGATCCTTTTAACTATGGCTACACCTTC.

Notes on this clonotype: An end of the junction does not agree with germline; a read error may underlie this. This sequence joins TRBV5-1 and TRBJ2-5; maybe TRBD1 (5 bases). The germline gives CDR1 SGHRS, CDR2 YFSETQ. This CDR3 has 15 residues. CDR3 coding DNA: TGCGTCAGCAGATTGACAGACGACTCGAAGAAGACCCAGTACTTC. Its protein is CVSRLTDDSKKTQYF.

This clonotype was counted at least ten times. The genes are TRBV2 and TRBJ2-5, with D possibly being TRBD1 or TRBD2 (5 bases each). CDR1 is SNHLY and CDR2 is FYNNEI in the germline V gene. This CDR3 has 17 residues. Trimming stripped 4 bases from V and 2 bases from J, with 20 bases between. Here the CDR3 reads CASSASTGPTNQETQYF. Written as DNA, the CDR3 is TGTGCCAGCAGTGCCTCTACGGGACCAACGAATCAAGAGACCCAGTACTTC.

The rearrangement links TRBV10-2 to TRBJ2-5; the D gene could be TRBD1 or TRBD2 (6 bases each). Trimming cost V 6 bases and J 6 bases, with 11 bases left between them. This CDR3 region has 12 residues. CDR1 is WSHSY, CDR2 SAAADI, per germline. The CDR3 protein is CASRRRGKTQYF. In DNA form, the CDR3 reads TGCGCCAGCAGACGGAGGGGGAAGACCCAGTACTTC.

This clonotype was observed many times. V and J are TRBV6-6 and TRBJ2-7, with D possibly being TRBD2 (5 bases). Germline V gene lookup returns CDR1 MNHNY and CDR2 SVGAGI (reference sequence). Trimming shortened V by 9 bases and J by 2 bases, and 11 bases separated the two germline ends. The CDR3 covers 12 residues. The CDR3 region is CASAPGAYEQYV. CDR3 in DNA: TGTGCCAGTGCGCCCGGGGCCTACGAGCAGTACGTC.

The genes are TRBV15 and TRBJ1-1; D is ambiguous. Germline CDR1 LNHNV, CDR2 YYDKDF (reference sequence). Trimming took 7 bases from V and 4 from J, leaving 13 bases between them. The CDR3 is 13 amino acids. CDR3 bases: TGTGCCACCACCTTGTGGGTCGGCACTGAAGCTTTCTTT. Its protein is CATTLWVGTEAFF.

This clonotype was observed many times. This rearrangement joins TRBV5-6 to TRBJ2-5, with TRBD2 matching 13 bases. The CDR3 contains 16 residues. Germline V gene lookup returns CDR1 SGHDT and CDR2 YYEEEE. V lost 4 bases, J lost 1 base, and 4 bases stayed unmatched. The CDR3 DNA follows: TGTGCCAGCAGCGCCCGACTAGCGGGGGGCCAAGAGACCCAGTACTTC. As protein: CASSARLAGGQETQYF.

This clonotype was seen ten or more times. The chain combines TRBV6-2 or TRBV6-3 with TRBJ2-7; 9 positions match TRBD1. The V gene end was trimmed by 2 bases and the J gene end by 3 bases; junction bases not matched to a gene: 11. The CDR3 is 17 amino acids. Germline V gene lookup returns CDR1 MNHEY and CDR2 SVGEGT. The CDR3 DNA reads as TGTGCCAGCAGTTACCGGGACAGGGCCTCATATAACTACGAGCAGTACTTC. Protein product: CASSYRDRASYNYEQYF.

The chain joins TRBV6-1 to TRBJ1-1, with 10 positions matching TRBD1. The CDR3 spans 15 residues. Germline V gene data show CDR1 as MNHNS and CDR2 as SASEGT. Unmatched junction bases numbered 10, after V lost 7 bases and J lost 5 bases. The CDR3 DNA follows: TGTGCCAGCAAGAGGGATGGGGACAGGGGTACTGAAGCTTTCTTT. Protein sequence: CASKRDGDRGTEAFF.

This clonotype was seen a handful of times. CDR3 sequence: CASSRARAKNIQYF. Here the CDR3 DNA reads TGTGCCAGCAGTCGGGCGAGAGCCAAAAACATTCAGTACTTC. V usage is TRBV6-1 and J usage is TRBJ2-4, with D unclear. This CDR3 spans 14 amino acids. V was cut by 5 bases and J by 0 bases, with 8 bases left in between. Germline CDR1 and CDR2: MNHNS and SASEGT.